This T cell receptor beta chain stems from a study of OX40 agonist ivuxolimab in advanced cancers. Study-level background: There were three patients with partial responses, one having hepatocellular carcinoma and two cutaneous melanoma. Notes on the study in general: There were also nonresponders showing low normalized T-cell clonal expansion. With doses of 0.1 to 3.0 mg/kg, CD4+ and CD8+ blood T cells had undergone clonal expansion by week 6.

The CDR3 runs to 14 residues. Trimming pared 3 bases from V and 2 bases from J, leaving 11 bases between. Germline V gives CDR1 MNHEY, CDR2 SMNVEV (reference sequence). Profiled with immunoSEQ multiplex PCR; TCRdb holds only in-frame clones, not every one. Counted here are some 94,000 clones, approximately 89% occurring once; the ten biggest clones make up about 0.87%. Comments on this clone: Antigen unknown.

The sequencing here drew on CD4+ or CD8+ T cells sorted from blood, taken in a trial of the OX40 agonist ivuxolimab. This receptor was identified in an adult with an advanced solid tumor such as melanoma, head and neck, liver or kidney cancer. This rearrangement joins TRBV27 to TRBJ2-7, with a possible D match to TRBD2 (7 bases). Written as DNA, the CDR3 is TGTGCCAGCAGTTTTTCCGGGGGGCCCTACGAGCAGTACTTC. The encoded protein is CASSFSGGPYEQYF.